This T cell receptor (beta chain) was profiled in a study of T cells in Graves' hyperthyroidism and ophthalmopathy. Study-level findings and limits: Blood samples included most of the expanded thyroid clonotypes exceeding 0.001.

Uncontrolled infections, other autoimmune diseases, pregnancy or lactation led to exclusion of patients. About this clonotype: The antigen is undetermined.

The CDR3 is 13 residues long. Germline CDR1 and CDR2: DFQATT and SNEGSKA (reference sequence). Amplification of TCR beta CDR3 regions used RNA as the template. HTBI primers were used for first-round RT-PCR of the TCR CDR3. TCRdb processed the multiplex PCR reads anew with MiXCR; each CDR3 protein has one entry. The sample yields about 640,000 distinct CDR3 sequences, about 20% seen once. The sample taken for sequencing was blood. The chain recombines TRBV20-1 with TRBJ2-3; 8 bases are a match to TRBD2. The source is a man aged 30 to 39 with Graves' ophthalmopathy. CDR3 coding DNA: TGCAGCACGTCGGGACTAGGGACAGATACGCAGTATTTT. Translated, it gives CSTSGLGTDTQYF.